The 5 T cell receptor beta chains in this list originate from one sample, sequenced in a study of blood T cells in healthy people across ages. Next came a second PCR, run for about 7 to 11 cycles, which used a sample-barcoded 5' primer along with a J-beta primer mix. A single record per CDR3 protein comes from TCRdb applying MiXCR to the 5' RACE reads. Among 1.5 million or so distinct CDR3 sequences listed, roughly two fifths were seen once. The sequenced sample was blood. Every receptor here comes from a woman in her late teens or twenties in good health.

The rearrangement uses TRBV7-2 and TRBJ1-2, with D unclear. V shed 3 bases and J shed 1 base, with 15 bases lying between them. CDR1 is SGHTA, CDR2 FQGNSA, per germline. The length of the CDR3 is 16 residues. The chain's CDR3 is CASSLDVTTINYGYTF. CDR3 DNA sequence: TGTGCCAGCAGCTTGGACGTGACAACGATTAACTATGGCTACACCTTC.

The chain couples TRBV7-9 to TRBJ1-4, with D maybe TRBD1 (6 bases). The V and J ends lost 5 bases and 7 bases respectively, with 14 bases between them. Germline loops: CDR1 SEHNR, CDR2 FQNEAQ (reference sequence). This CDR3 has 14 residues. This CDR3 is CASSDPTGREKLFF. CDR3 DNA sequence: TGTGCCAGCAGCGACCCGACAGGTCGTGAAAAACTGTTTTTT.

This clonotype has just a few counts. The rearrangement links TRBV7-2 to TRBJ2-1, with a possible D match to TRBD2 (7 bases). V dropped 6 bases and J dropped 5 bases, with 17 bases sitting between them. The V gene's germline CDR1 is SGHTA and CDR2 FQGNSA. CDR3 length: 15 amino acids. Here the CDR3 reads CASRITGGSNNEQFF. The CDR3 coding sequence is TGTGCCAGCAGAATAACGGGGGGCAGTAACAATGAGCAGTTCTTC.

This clonotype was seen ten or more times. The V call is TRBV7-3, the J call TRBJ2-1; 8 bases align to TRBD2. CDR1 and CDR2 (germline): SGHTA, FQGTGA. This CDR3 contains 15 residues. With V trimmed by 4 bases and J by 0 bases, 2 bases remained unmatched. CDR3 loop: CASSSTSGSYNEQFF. CDR3 bases: TGTGCCAGCAGCTCTACTAGCGGCTCCTACAATGAGCAGTTCTTC.

This clonotype has more than one count but fewer than ten. The chain recombines TRBV27 with TRBJ1-4; the match to TRBD1 covers 9 bases. This CDR3 has 15 residues. J lost 6 bases, V lost 4 bases, and 6 bases had no gene match. The V gene's germline CDR1 is MNHEY and CDR2 SMNVEV (reference sequence). CDR3 DNA sequence: TGTGCCAGCAGTTCCCAACAGGGGGCGCATGAAAAACTGTTTTTT. Translated: CASSSQQGAHEKLFF.